This TCR beta chain appears in the sequencing data of a study of blood T cell repertoires in COVID-19. Background on the study: Sources were T cells, B-cell-depleted T cells, or PBMCs; the material itself was cDNA or gDNA.

The CDR3 contains 12 residues. The germline V gene encodes CDR1 KGHSH and CDR2 LQKENI. Trimming took off 4 bases at V and 9 bases at J, with 10 bases between the two ends. TCRdb keeps only in-frame clones here, not all; method: immunoSEQ multiplex PCR. The sample consists of 300,000 to 450,000 clones, 80% to 90% of them appearing once. Two consecutive negative NP/OP PCR tests, clearance, or resolved symptoms defined Cohort 3 recovery. Sequenced: PBMCs or T cells enriched from blood (not recorded which). This TCR was recovered from a man aged 18 to 29 who had recovered from COVID-19. The chain recombines TRBV18 with TRBJ2-1; the D is unclear. The CDR3 region has the DNA TGTGCCAGCTCACGCGCTTCCGGTGAGCAGTTCTTC. It yields the protein CASSRASGEQFF.